This TCR beta chain was profiled in a study of T cells in Graves' hyperthyroidism and ophthalmopathy. About the research overall: Peripheral blood collection took place at initial diagnosis, before any treatment.

Findings and limits, study-wide: Ophthalmopathy was told apart from stable hyperthyroidism by a 13 V-J model.

V lost 0 bases, J lost 6 bases, and 6 bases stayed unmatched. Germline V CDR1 and CDR2: SGHDN, FVKESK. The CDR3 has 16 residues. RNA transcripts yielded amplified TCR beta CDR3 regions. First-round RT-PCR targeting the TCR CDR3 was performed with the HTBI primer set. MiXCR was run by TCRdb on the multiplex PCR reads, yielding one entry per CDR3 protein. The data hold approximately 210,000 distinct CDR3 sequences, with over 15% observed a single time. Notes on this clonotype: Its antigen is as yet unknown.

Patients aged 18 to 65 had newly diagnosed hyperthyroidism of under 2 months' duration. Source material for PBMCs was about 10 ml fresh peripheral blood. Material for sequencing was blood. The J gene is TRBJ2-2, the V gene TRBV14; 8 nucleotides match TRBD2. This TCR came from a man over 45 with Graves' hyperthyroidism. In DNA, the CDR3 is TGTGCCAGCAGCCAAGATTCCAGCGGGAGCCCCGGGGAGCTGTTTTTT. Its protein product is CASSQDSSGSPGELFF.